What follows is one TCR beta chain and its context. The antigen is not known. CDR3 length equals 13 residues. The V and J ends lost 2 bases and 8 bases respectively, with 12 bases between them. The V gene's germline CDR1 is MDHEN and CDR2 SYDVKM. This sample was taken from a study of OX40 agonist ivuxolimab in advanced cancers. Overall study: Participants, roughly 81% male, averaged approximately 56 years of age, ranging from roughly 23 to 90. Study-wide findings and caveats: In the 0.1-3.0 mg/kg groups, partial responders showed among the lowest expansion. Blood T cells, both CD4+ and CD8+, expanded clonally by week 6 at 0.1 to 3.0 mg/kg.

Sequencing was performed with immunoSEQ multiplex PCR; in TCRdb, only in-frame clones are kept and a portion is missing. Among approximately 19,000 clones listed, around 84% were seen once. The gene calls are TRBV28 and TRBJ1-2; D perhaps matches TRBD1 (5 bases). Sequencing used CD4+ or CD8+ T cells sorted from blood, obtained in a trial of the OX40 agonist ivuxolimab. The sequence came from an adult with an advanced solid tumor such as melanoma, head and neck, liver or kidney cancer. The chain's CDR3 is CASSLSRVQGYTF. CDR3 in DNA: TGTGCCAGCAGTTTAAGCAGGGTACAGGGCTACACCTTC.